This T cell receptor (beta chain) emerged from a study of identical twins. TCRdb used MiXCR to reprocess the 5' RACE reads, holding one entry per CDR3 protein. The profile shows 450,000 or so distinct CDR3 sequences, 13% to 15% of them singletons. This clonotype occurred a few times. These sequences were also reported in another study, on yellow fever vaccine responses in identical twins.

The sample comprised CD4+ T cells sorted from blood. The clonotype comes from a woman in her late teens or twenties in good health.

The CDR3 reads CASSPEVPGELFF. In nucleotides, the CDR3 is TGCGCCAGCAGCCCGGAGGTCCCCGGGGAGCTGTTTTTT. J is TRBJ2-2 and V is TRBV4-3; a possible D gene is TRBD2 (5 bases). Germline V CDR1 and CDR2: LGHNA, YSLEER. The CDR3 extends over 13 amino acids. Trimming took 4 bases from V and 6 from J, leaving 9 bases between them.